These 15 T cell receptor beta chains were sequenced from one sample in a study of regulatory T cells in long-lasting Graves disease. Investigators prepared the TCR beta libraries by applying iRepertoire HTBI primers and Arm-PCR of CDR3 regions. MiXCR, run by TCRdb on the multiplex PCR reads, gives a single entry per CDR3 protein. Here the sample spans 510,000 or so distinct CDR3 sequences, 9.5% to 15% being singletons. The sample's time point: newly diagnosed GD, antithyroid drugs for less than 3 months. RNA from PBMCs was the source of the TCR library. These data were likewise used in another study, on T cells in Graves' hyperthyroidism and ophthalmopathy.

This sample comprised peripheral blood mononuclear cells (PBMCs), obtained at new diagnosis, from a patient treated with antithyroid drugs. The receptors here all came from a woman aged 30 to 39 with Graves disease.

The chain is built from TRBV27 and TRBJ2-1, with D perhaps TRBD1 or TRBD2 (6 bases each). The length of the CDR3 is 14 residues. The V gene's germline CDR1 is MNHEY and CDR2 SMNVEV (reference sequence). Trimming stripped 5 bases from V and 3 bases from J, with 11 bases between. The CDR3 sequence is CASSRGPNYNEQFF. CDR3 DNA: TGTGCCAGCAGTCGGGGGCCTAACTACAATGAGCAGTTCTTC.

This clonotype has a handful of counts. V usage is TRBV28 and J usage is TRBJ1-5; no firm D call. CDR1 and CDR2 from the germline V gene are MDHEN and SYDVKM. The CDR3 is made up of 13 amino acids. Trimming stripped 5 bases from V and 12 bases from J, with 17 bases between. CDR3 sequence reads: CASSMSFSTHQHF. The CDR3 nucleotides read TGTGCCAGCAGTATGTCGTTCTCGACTCACCAGCATTTT.

This clonotype was counted ten times or more. The rearrangement joins TRBV11-2 to TRBJ2-1, with D perhaps matching TRBD1 or TRBD2 (5 bases each). Germline V lookup: CDR1 SGHAT, CDR2 FQNNGV. The CDR3 runs to 15 residues. The V end lost 5 bases, the J end lost 6 bases, and 17 bases lay between the germline ends. The CDR3: CASSDNAGAGNEQFF. The CDR3 region has the DNA TGTGCCAGCAGCGACAATGCCGGGGCGGGCAATGAGCAGTTCTTC.

This clonotype has a handful of counts. V usage is TRBV30 and J usage is TRBJ2-2; a weak D match, TRBD2 (5 bases). The germline V and J ends were trimmed by 4 bases and 6 bases, with 9 bases remaining between them. The CDR3 is made up of 12 amino acids. From germline, CDR1 is GTSNPN and CDR2 SVGIG (reference sequence). The CDR3, as DNA: TGTGCCTGGACCGCCGGGGCCGGGGAGCTGTTTTTT. Protein sequence: CAWTAGAGELFF. Full variable domain (outside the CDR3, taken from reference TRBV30 and TRBJ2-2): SQTIHQWPATLVQPVGSPLSLECTVEGTSNPNLYWYRQAAGRGLQLLFYSVGIGQISSEVPQNLSASRPQDRQFILSSKKLLLSDSGFYLCAWTAGAGELFFGEGSRLTVL.

The rearrangement joins TRBV28 to TRBJ2-1, with D maybe TRBD2 (6 bases). CDR1 MDHEN and CDR2 SYDVKM come from the germline V gene. The length of the CDR3 is 15 residues. Between the trimmed V and J ends, which lost 6 bases and 5 bases, there was a span of 17 bases. The CDR3 loop is CASSLGGSPHNEQFF. The CDR3 DNA reads as TGTGCCAGCAGCCTCGGGGGAAGCCCCCACAATGAGCAGTTCTTC.

This clonotype occurred many times. V usage is TRBV28 and J usage is TRBJ1-5, with D maybe TRBD1 (5 bases). The germline V gene has CDR1 MDHEN and CDR2 SYDVKM. The CDR3 sequence is 13 residues long. V gave up 8 bases and J gave up 3 bases, with 11 bases separating them. The DNA for the CDR3 is TGTGCCAGCCAAAGGGACCTCAATCAGCCCCAGCATTTT. It yields the protein CASQRDLNQPQHF.

This clonotype was recorded at least ten times. V gene TRBV20-1 combines with J gene TRBJ2-5; TRBD1 matches 7 bases. The length of the CDR3 is 14 residues. With V trimmed by 6 bases and J by 1 base, 8 bases remained unmatched. From germline, CDR1 is DFQATT and CDR2 SNEGSKA (reference sequence). This CDR3 reads CSASPGQTQETQYF. In nucleotides, the CDR3 is TGCAGTGCGAGTCCGGGACAGACCCAAGAGACCCAGTACTTC.

A note on this clonotype: A read error may produce the germline difference seen at one junction end. The chain joins TRBV11-2 to TRBJ2-1; D is undetermined. This CDR3 is 15 amino acids long. CDR1 is SGHAT, CDR2 FQNNGV, per germline. This chain's CDR3 is CASSLGERSYSEQFF. The CDR3 DNA is TGTGCCAGCAGCTTAGGGGAAAGGTCCTACAGTGAGCAGTTCTTC.

There are many counts of this clonotype. The chain links TRBV5-1 to TRBJ2-1; D is undetermined. Trimming stripped 0 bases from V and 7 bases from J, with 17 bases between. Germline V gene data show CDR1 as SGHRS and CDR2 as YFSETQ. There are 16 residues in the CDR3. CDR3 sequence reads: CASSLAPPGPANEQFF. CDR3 sequence (DNA): TGCGCCAGCAGCTTGGCTCCACCCGGTCCCGCGAATGAGCAGTTCTTC.

The sample holds a few counts of this clonotype. V usage is TRBV24-1 and J usage is TRBJ2-1; 13 bases map to TRBD2. The CDR3 has 16 residues. Trimming took 9 bases from V and 7 from J; bases not matched to a gene: 11. Germline assignment: CDR1 KGHDR and CDR2 SFDVKD. CDR3 bases: TGTGCCACCGGTGGGACTAGCGGGACCGAAGGGAATGAGCAGTTCTTC. The encoded protein is CATGGTSGTEGNEQFF.

The chain couples TRBV20-1 to TRBJ2-3; 8 bases match TRBD2. Germline values: CDR1 DFQATT, CDR2 SNEGSKA (reference sequence). The V gene end was trimmed by 0 bases and the J gene end by 2 bases; junction bases not matched to a gene: 7. CDR3 length: 16 amino acids. The CDR3 bases are TGCAGTGCTAGAGACCCCTATAGCGGGACCACAGATACGCAGTATTTT. Translated, it gives CSARDPYSGTTDTQYF.

This clonotype was seen a handful of times. The rearrangement uses TRBV18 and TRBJ1-1; 8 bases agree with TRBD1. The CDR3 loop spans 16 amino acids. In germline, CDR1 is KGHSH, CDR2 LQKENI. V lost 2 bases, J lost 1 base, and 6 bases stayed unmatched. Here the CDR3 DNA reads TGTGCCAGCTCACCAAGACCAGGGGGCCAGAACACTGAAGCTTTCTTT. Translation gives CASSPRPGGQNTEAFF.

The chain has TRBV7-3 and TRBJ2-7; possibly TRBD1 for D (6 bases). V shed 5 bases and J shed 6 bases, with 14 bases lying between them. The CDR3 covers 13 residues. CDR1 and CDR2 from the germline V gene are SGHTA and FQGTGA. The CDR3 nucleotides are TGTGCCAGCAGCCTTATACAAGGGGGCGAGCAGTACTTC. Translation: CASSLIQGGEQYF.

The rearrangement links TRBV4-1 to TRBJ1-4; the D is unclear. The CDR3 length is 12 residues. Trimming left V 4 bases short and J 7 bases short, with 7 bases between. Germline CDR1 reads MGHRA; CDR2 reads YSYEKL. CDR3 protein: CASSRPGEKLFF. The DNA of the CDR3 is TGCGCCAGCAGCCGACCGGGTGAAAAACTGTTTTTT.

J is TRBJ2-1 and V is TRBV27; TRBD2 matches 16 bases. Germline assignment: CDR1 MNHEY and CDR2 SMNVEV (reference sequence). The CDR3 contains 19 residues. The V gene end was trimmed by 3 bases and the J gene end by 1 base; junction bases not matched to a gene: 6. CDR3 amino acids: CASSFPGLAGGASYNEQFF. The CDR3 DNA follows: TGTGCCAGCAGTTTCCCGGGACTAGCGGGAGGGGCGTCCTACAATGAGCAGTTCTTC.